Below, one T cell receptor (beta chain) is given with its context. Researchers sorted participants into cohorts using their self-reported clinical history. TCRdb keeps only in-frame clones here, not all; method: immunoSEQ multiplex PCR. The sample includes some 100,000 clones, 65% to 90% of them seen just once. Per the germline V gene, CDR1 is MDHEN and CDR2 is SYDVKM. The CDR3 runs 12 residues. These data belong to a study of blood T cell repertoires in COVID-19. Study overall: Researchers got acute and convalescent COVID-19 samples from the United States, Italy and Spain.

This receptor was taken from a woman aged 50 to 60 who had recovered from COVID-19. The sequenced sample consisted of PBMCs or T cells enriched from blood (not recorded which). The J gene is TRBJ2-5, the V gene TRBV28, with 9 bases aligning to TRBD2. The chain's CDR3 is CATAGGRQTQYF. DNA for the CDR3: TGTGCGACCGCGGGAGGGAGACAGACCCAGTACTTC. Looking up the rest from reference TRBV28 and TRBJ2-5 gives the full variable domain: DVKVTQSSRYLVKRTGEKVFLECVQDMDHENMFWYRQDPGLGLRLIYFSYDVKMKEKGDIPEGYSVSREKKERFSLILESASTNQTSMYLCATAGGRQTQYFGPGTRLLVL.